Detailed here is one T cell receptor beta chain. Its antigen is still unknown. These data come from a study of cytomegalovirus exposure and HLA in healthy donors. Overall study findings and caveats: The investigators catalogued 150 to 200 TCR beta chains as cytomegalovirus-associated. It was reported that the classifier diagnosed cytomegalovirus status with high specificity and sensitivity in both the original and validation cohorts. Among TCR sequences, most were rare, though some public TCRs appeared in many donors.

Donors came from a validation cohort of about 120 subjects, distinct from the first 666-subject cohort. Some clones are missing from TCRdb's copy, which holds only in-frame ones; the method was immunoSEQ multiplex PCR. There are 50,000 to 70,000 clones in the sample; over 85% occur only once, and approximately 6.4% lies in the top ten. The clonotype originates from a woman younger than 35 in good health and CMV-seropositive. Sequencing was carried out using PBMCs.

CDR3 residues: CASSLTGDNSPLHF. The CDR3 bases are TGTGCCAGCAGCCTGACAGGGGACAATTCACCCCTCCACTTT. The rearrangement links TRBV28 to TRBJ1-6; 8 bases agree with TRBD1. CDR1 MDHEN and CDR2 SYDVKM come from the germline V gene. The ends lost 6 bases at V and 7 bases at J; junction bases unmatched: 5. The CDR3 loop spans 14 amino acids.